These 5 T cell receptor beta chains were all obtained from the same sample, sequenced in a study of blood T cell repertoires in COVID-19. Sequenced by immunoSEQ multiplex PCR; TCRdb stores in-frame clones only, minus some. The sample holds 450,000 to 600,000 clones, roughly nine tenths seen once. The sequenced sample consisted of PBMCs or T cells enriched from blood (not recorded which). These receptors originate from a woman between 18 and 30 years old who had recovered from COVID-19.

This clone appeared a few times. The gene calls are TRBV2 and TRBJ2-7, with D perhaps matching TRBD2 (6 bases). Trimming removed 7 bases from V and 3 bases from J, with 16 bases in between. CDR3 length: 14 residues. CDR1 is SNHLY, CDR2 FYNNEI, per germline. The CDR3 nucleotides read TGTGCCAGCATTACACCGGGGGAACACTACGAGCAGTACTTC. Protein sequence: CASITPGEHYEQYF.

V and J are TRBV5-1 and TRBJ2-5, with D maybe TRBD1 (6 bases). The germline gives CDR1 SGHRS, CDR2 YFSETQ. Trimming took 3 bases from V and 3 from J, leaving 15 bases between them. The CDR3 sequence is 15 residues long. The CDR3 DNA is TGCGCCAGCAGCTGGGGGCGGAGGACGGAAGAGACCCAGTACTTC. Translating it yields CASSWGRRTEETQYF.

The rearrangement joins TRBV14 to TRBJ1-2; D is perhaps TRBD1 (5 bases). V was clipped by 0 bases and J by 4 bases, with 18 bases between them. CDR1 and CDR2 (germline): SGHDN, FVKESK. This CDR3 comprises 17 residues. The chain's CDR3 is CASSQDLITGLIYGYTF. For the CDR3, the DNA is TGTGCCAGCAGCCAAGATCTAATTACAGGCCTGATCTATGGCTACACCTTC.

For the CDR3, the DNA is TGTGCCAGCCGCCTGGACAGAGAAAACATTCAGTACTTC. This sequence encodes CASRLDRENIQYF. The gene calls are TRBV2 and TRBJ2-4, with D perhaps TRBD1 (6 bases). Germline loops: CDR1 SNHLY, CDR2 FYNNEI. V was pared by 8 bases and J by 5 bases, with 13 bases between. The length of the CDR3 is 13 residues.

The chain links TRBV9 to TRBJ1-1; TRBD1 is a possible D gene (6 bases). V shed 2 bases and J shed 1 base, with 12 bases lying between them. Per germline, CDR1 SGDLS and CDR2 YYNGEE. The CDR3 extends over 15 amino acids. DNA for the CDR3: TGTGCCAGCAGCGTTACAGGGTCCGGGAACACTGAAGCTTTCTTT. Amino acids: CASSVTGSGNTEAFF.